This is a list of T cell receptor beta chains from one sample in a study of tumor-infiltrating lymphocytes in primary liver carcinoma. Using its own MiXCR run on the multiplex PCR reads, TCRdb lists one record per CDR3 protein. Of 300,000 to 400,000 distinct CDR3 sequences listed, less than 75% were seen once; the top ten hold about 6%. The sample comprised peripheral blood. The receptors come from a man aged 35-49 years with primary liver carcinoma and hepatitis B virus infection. The CDR3 runs from the conserved cysteine through the conserved F or W. D genes are given only for firm matches. Some rows have no size entry. The others give once, few or many, or a class for an expanded clone.

clone_size j_call d_call v_call cdr3_nt cdr3_aa
NA TRBJ1-2 NA TRBV11-2 TGTGCCAGCAGCTTAGGTCCAGGGTGGTATGGCCACACATTC CASSLGPGWYGHTF
few TRBJ2-7 NA TRBV6-1 TGTGCCAGCAGTGAAAAAGGGTACGAGCAGTACTTC CASSEKGYEQYF
NA TRBJ2-5 NA TRBV11-1 TGTGCCAGCGGCACCCAGGGAACGGGAGAGACCCAATACTTC CASGTQGTGETQYF
few TRBJ2-7 TRBD1 TRBV6-6 TGTGCCAGCAGGGGACAGGTGGCTTCCGCCGAGCAGTACTTC CASRGQVASAEQYF
NA TRBJ2-1 TRBD2 TRBV5-1 TGCGCCACCTCGCTAGCGGGAGGGCCCGAGCAGTTCTTC CATSLAGGPEQFF
few TRBJ2-1 NA TRBV6-2/TRBV6-3 TGTGCCAGCAACAATCAGGAGCCAGGGTACAATGAGCAGTTCTTC CASNNQEPGYNEQFF
NA TRBJ2-7 NA TRBV6-2/TRBV6-3 TGTGCCAGCAAAGGAGGGCCAGGACCCCACTACGAGCAGTACTTC CASKGGPGPHYEQYF
NA TRBJ1-4 NA TRBV6-6 TGTGCCAGCAATAAGGGGGGACAACATGAAAGACTGTTTTTT CASNKGGQHERLFF
once TRBJ2-5 NA TRBV2 TGTGCCAGCAGTGAAACAGACTGGAGGGGGACCCAGTACTTC CASSETDWRGTQYF
NA TRBJ1-1 NA TRBV5-4 TGTGCCAGCAGCTTGGGGGGGGGATTAACTGAAGCTTTCTTT CASSLGGGLTEAFF
NA TRBJ2-7 NA TRBV5-1 TGCGCCAGCAGCTTGACAGATTACGAGCAGCACTTC CASSLTDYEQHF
many TRBJ2-1 TRBD2 TRBV6-1 TGTGCCAGTGAACTAGCGGGAGGAGACAATGAGCAGTTCTTC CASELAGGDNEQFF
NA TRBJ2-3 NA TRBV5-4 TGTGCCAGCAGCCCGGGCGGAAGAATCGATATGCAGTATTTT CASSPGGRIDMQYF
NA TRBJ2-7 NA TRBV11-1 TGTGCCAGCAGCCTTCCAGGATATGCCGAGCACTACTTC CASSLPGYAEHYF
NA TRBJ2-3 NA TRBV11-2 TGTGCCAGTAGCTTAGAGGGCTATACCACTGATACGCAGTATTTT CASSLEGYTTDTQYF
NA TRBJ1-2 NA TRBV11-2 TGTGCAAGCAGCGTGGGAACATCCCTTTATGGCTACACCTTC CASSVGTSLYGYTF
NA TRBJ2-2 NA TRBV5-5 TGTGCCATCAGCATGGAGGCGGGTGCCGGGGAGCTGTTTTTT CAISMEAGAGELFF
NA TRBJ2-5 NA TRBV12-3/TRBV12-4 TGTGCCAGCAGTGGGGCACTCTTTGGGCCAGAGACCCAGTACTTC CASSGALFGPETQYF
few TRBJ2-3 TRBD1 TRBV28 TGTGCTAGCAGTTCCCCCGGGACAGGGCGGCAGTATTTT CASSSPGTGRQYF
NA TRBJ1-2 NA TRBV28 TGTGCCAGCAGTTTCCTAGGTCATGGCTACACCTTC CASSFLGHGYTF
NA TRBJ2-1 TRBD2 TRBV5-4 TGTGCCAGCGGCTCAGGACTAGCGGGTGTGATTAATGAGCAGTTCTTC CASGSGLAGVINEQFF
NA TRBJ2-7 TRBD2 TRBV11-2 TGTACCAGCAGCTCAGCCGGGACTAAGGTTGACGAGCAGTACTTC CTSSSAGTKVDEQYF
NA TRBJ2-5 TRBD1 TRBV29-1 TGCAGCGTTGAATATCTTGACAGGGGCCAGACCAAGTACTTC CSVEYLDRGQTKYF
few TRBJ1-6 NA TRBV10-1 TGCGCCAGCATTTTTCGCTCTGGTTCACCCCTCCACTTT CASIFRSGSPLHF
NA TRBJ2-2 NA TRBV5-5 TGTGCCAGCAGCCCCCTACAGGCGACCGTGGAGCTGTTTTTT CASSPLQATVELFF
NA TRBJ1-1 NA TRBV10-2 TGCGCCAACAGTAGGGGGGAGAGCCTTGAAGCTTTCTTT CANSRGESLEAFF
medium-sized TRBJ2-7 NA TRBV11-2 TGTGCCAGCAGCTTAGCCTACGAGCAGTACTTC CASSLAYEQYF
NA TRBJ2-1 NA TRBV5-1 TGCGCCAGCAGCTTGTACCCTAGTGAGCAGTTCTTC CASSLYPSEQFF
once TRBJ2-3 TRBD2 TRBV29-1 TGCAGCGTTGACGGGAGGTCCGGTGATATGCAGTATTTT CSVDGRSGDMQYF
few TRBJ2-6 TRBD1 TRBV12-3/TRBV12-4 TGTGCCGGCAGTCCCGACAGGGGGCTATCTGGGGCCAACGTCCTGACTTTC CAGSPDRGLSGANVLTF
many TRBJ2-3 TRBD1 TRBV4-2 TGTGCCAGCAGCCAATCCATGGGGACAGGGGGCGACACAGATACGCAGTATTTT CASSQSMGTGGDTDTQYF
once TRBJ2-1 NA TRBV15 TGTGCCACCAGCAGAGTCCCTAGCACGATGAGCAATGAGCAGTTCTTC CATSRVPSTMSNEQFF
NA TRBJ2-7 NA TRBV5-5 TGTGTCAGCAGCACAACCTACGAGCAGTACTTC CVSSTTYEQYF
NA TRBJ2-5 NA TRBV4-1 TGCGCCAGCAGCTACGGTCAGGGGACCGAGACCCAGTACTTC CASSYGQGTETQYF
NA TRBJ2-2 TRBD2 TRBV11-2 TGTGCCAGCGGCCGCGGGGGGAACACTGGGGAGCTGTTTTTT CASGRGGNTGELFF
many TRBJ2-1 TRBD2 TRBV6-5 TGTGCCAGCAGTTTCCCTAGCGGGAGGGGGGGCAATGAGCAGTTCTTC CASSFPSGRGGNEQFF
NA TRBJ2-7 TRBD2 TRBV10-3 TGTGCCATCAGTGAAGCGCTAGCGGGAGATGGGTACGAGCAGTACTTC CAISEALAGDGYEQYF
NA TRBJ2-3 NA TRBV4-1 TGCGCCAGCAGCCAGGAGGGACCAGCGAATTTAGATACGCAGTATTTT CASSQEGPANLDTQYF